The table lists the clone carrying this TCR beta chain with many counts. The CDR3 spans 13 residues. Trimming removed 8 bases from V and 1 base from J; junction bases left unmatched: 5. From germline, CDR1 is ENHRY and CDR2 SYGVKD. This record comes from a study of regulatory T cells in long-lasting Graves disease. The sample's time point: newly diagnosed GD, antithyroid drugs for less than 3 months. Researchers made the TCR library from RNA that was extracted from PBMCs. According to the study, TCR beta libraries were built with iRepertoire HTBI primers and CDR3-region Arm-PCR. TCRdb fed the multiplex PCR reads into MiXCR, producing one record per CDR3 protein. The sample shows 300,000 to 400,000 distinct CDR3 sequences, roughly 17% of them seen only once. The same sample was also used in a study of T cells in Graves' hyperthyroidism and ophthalmopathy. That investigation notes: Patients aged 18 to 65 had newly diagnosed hyperthyroidism lasting under 2 months. Carried out on the TCR CDR3, a first-round RT-PCR used the HTBI primer set.

The chain combines TRBV10-3 with TRBJ2-7; TRBD1 aligns across 7 bases. The TCR sequence derives from a man aged 35-49 years with Graves disease. The starting material was peripheral blood mononuclear cells (PBMCs), obtained at new diagnosis, from a patient treated with antithyroid drugs. This CDR3 is CAISRTGSYEQYF. CDR3 nucleotides: TGTGCCATCTCACGGACAGGTTCCTACGAGCAGTACTTC.